One and the same sample provided the 29 T cell receptor beta chains below, sequenced in a study of shared clonotypes between healthy human individuals. Clones were read by immunoSEQ multiplex PCR, and TCRdb kept only the in-frame ones, dropping some. The sample comprises over 750,000 clones, 95% to 97% of which are singletons, and 0.2% to 0.25% rests with the top ten. Only CD45RO-negative cells positively selected for CCR7 counted as naive CD8 cells, so terminally differentiated effector memory CD45RA+ cells were excluded. The sequenced sample consisted of naive CD8+ T cells sorted from blood. The receptors here all came from a man aged 25-45 years in good health.

The chain has TRBV5-1 and TRBJ2-5; 7 bases line up with TRBD1. Germline V gene data show CDR1 as SGHRS and CDR2 as YFSETQ. Unmatched junction bases numbered 5, after V lost 7 bases and J lost 2 bases. The CDR3 has 13 residues. CDR3 loop: CASGWDSQETQYF. The CDR3 DNA is TGCGCCAGCGGCTGGGACAGTCAAGAGACCCAGTACTTC.

CDR3 region: CASSPAWADSRDNPREQYF. Here the CDR3 DNA reads TGTGCCAGCAGCCCAGCGTGGGCCGACTCACGGGACAATCCTCGGGAGCAGTACTTC. The V and J genes are TRBV7-2 and TRBJ2-7, with a weak D call TRBD1 (6 bases). The germline V and J ends were trimmed by 5 bases and 7 bases, with 33 bases remaining between them. Germline CDR1 is SGHTA and CDR2 is FQGNSA. The CDR3 loop spans 19 amino acids.

This chain joins TRBV7-9 and TRBJ2-7, with a weak D call TRBD2 (5 bases). Per germline, CDR1 SEHNR and CDR2 FQNEAQ (reference sequence). This CDR3 has 14 residues. The V end was cut by 5 bases, the J end by 5 bases, with 16 bases between. This CDR3 is CASSPPLGPHEQYF. Here the CDR3 DNA reads TGTGCCAGCAGCCCCCCACTAGGGCCCCACGAGCAGTACTTC.

The V and J genes are TRBV9 and TRBJ2-1; TRBD2 matches at 7 bases. Germline V gene data show CDR1 as SGDLS and CDR2 as YYNGEE. The CDR3 consists of 16 residues. The V and J ends lost 0 bases and 5 bases, in that order; junction bases with no gene match: 8. The CDR3 loop reads CASSVGSGRAHNEQFF. The CDR3 DNA reads as TGTGCCAGCAGCGTAGGAAGTGGGAGGGCCCACAATGAGCAGTTCTTC.

The chain carries TRBV27 and TRBJ2-3; the D is unclear. The CDR3 extends over 15 amino acids. CDR1 and CDR2 (germline): MNHEY, SMNVEV (reference sequence). The germline V and J ends were trimmed by 4 bases and 0 bases, with 11 bases remaining between them. CDR3 DNA: TGTGCCAGCAGTTCCATCGATACTAGCACAGATACGCAGTATTTT. It translates to CASSSIDTSTDTQYF.

The chain combines TRBV7-7 with TRBJ2-2; 8 bases are a match to TRBD1. V shed 5 bases and J 6 bases; nucleotides not matched to a gene: 8. The CDR3 is 15 amino acids. Germline V gives CDR1 SSHAT, CDR2 FNYEAQ (reference sequence). This CDR3 reads CASSIDRGKSGELFF. As DNA, the CDR3 is TGTGCCAGCAGCATAGACAGGGGAAAATCCGGGGAGCTGTTTTTT. Based on the CDR3 plus reference TRBV7-7 and TRBJ2-2, the full variable domain is GAGVSQSPRYKVTKRGQDVTLRCDPISSHATLYWYQQALGQGPEFLTYFNYEAQPDKSGLPSDRFSAERPEGSISTLTIQRTEQRDSAMYRCASSIDRGKSGELFFGEGSRLTVL.

This clone was seen only once. The genes are TRBV2 and TRBJ2-1, with 12 bases fitting TRBD2. The CDR3 is made up of 15 amino acids. The germline CDR1 and CDR2 sequences are SNHLY and FYNNEI. V gave up 8 bases and J gave up 8 bases; unmatched junction bases: 10. This chain's CDR3 is CASVETSGRVDEQFF. CDR3 DNA sequence: TGTGCCAGCGTAGAGACTAGCGGGAGAGTCGATGAGCAGTTCTTC.

The chain has TRBV28 and TRBJ2-7; unclear D gene. The length of the CDR3 is 12 residues. CDR1 and CDR2 (germline): MDHEN, SYDVKM. V was cut by 6 bases and J by 4 bases, with 10 bases left in between. CDR3 coding DNA: TGTGCCAGCAGCCCTAGTAGGTACGAGCAGTACTTC. Translated: CASSPSRYEQYF.

The rearrangement links TRBV27 to TRBJ2-1; 13 positions agree with TRBD2. This CDR3 comprises 22 residues. Germline CDR1 and CDR2: MNHEY and SMNVEV (reference sequence). Trimming at V came to 9 bases and at J to 2 bases, leaving 25 bases not matched to a gene. The CDR3 protein is CASPPLAQLAGGQVGTYNEQFF. Here the CDR3 DNA reads TGTGCCAGTCCTCCCCTCGCCCAACTAGCGGGAGGGCAAGTGGGGACCTACAATGAGCAGTTCTTC.

The chain employs TRBV7-9 and TRBJ2-3; no clear D gene. V dropped 5 bases and J dropped 0 bases, with 18 bases sitting between them. Germline V gene data show CDR1 as SEHNR and CDR2 as FQNEAQ (reference sequence). The length of the CDR3 is 17 residues. CDR3 in DNA: TGTGCCAGCAGCCCACCCCCCCTAGGGTATAGCACAGATACGCAGTATTTT. It specifies CASSPPPLGYSTDTQYF.

The chain links TRBV6-1 to TRBJ2-1, with D perhaps TRBD1 (7 bases). V was shortened by 1 base and J by 8 bases, with 15 bases between the two germline ends. Looked up from germline, CDR1 is MNHNS and CDR2 is SASEGT. The CDR3 runs 15 residues. The CDR3 DNA follows: TGTGCCAGCAGTGAAGGGCAGGGGGGTAGCGATGAGCAGTTCTTC. Amino acids: CASSEGQGGSDEQFF.

V is TRBV7-9 and J is TRBJ2-5; D possibly corresponds to TRBD2 (6 bases). The CDR3 sequence is 15 residues long. V gave up 5 bases and J gave up 0 bases, with 13 bases separating them. The germline CDR1 and CDR2 sequences are SEHNR and FQNEAQ (reference sequence). DNA for the CDR3: TGTGCCAGCAGCGACACCCGGGACTACCAAGAGACCCAGTACTTC. The encoded protein is CASSDTRDYQETQYF.

V gene TRBV11-2 combines with J gene TRBJ2-7; 7 bases map to TRBD2. The CDR3 contains 13 residues. Trimming took 3 bases from V and 4 from J; bases not matched to a gene: 3. In germline, CDR1 is SGHAT, CDR2 FQNNGV. The CDR3 DNA sequence: TGTGCCAGCAGCTTGTTGGGGGGGTACGAGCAGTACTTC. It translates to CASSLLGGYEQYF.

This chain's CDR3 is CASSLGLSNQPQHF. The CDR3 region has the DNA TGTGCCAGCAGCTTAGGGTTGAGCAATCAGCCCCAGCATTTT. The V gene is TRBV5-4, the J gene TRBJ1-5, with D hard to call. The CDR3 sequence is 14 residues long. CDR1 is SGHNT, CDR2 YYREEE, per germline (reference sequence). Trimming left V 2 bases short and J 1 base short, with 7 bases between.

V gene TRBV30 combines with J gene TRBJ2-7; possible D gene TRBD2, 6 bases. The CDR3 totals 13 residues. Between the trimmed V and J ends, which lost 6 bases and 2 bases, there was a span of 14 bases. Germline values: CDR1 GTSNPN, CDR2 SVGIG (reference sequence). CDR3 sequence reads: CACRKGGTYEQYF. The CDR3 bases are TGTGCCTGCCGGAAGGGAGGCACCTACGAGCAGTACTTC.

This clone has only one observation. The chain links TRBV5-5 to TRBJ1-1; D ambiguous. V dropped 5 bases and J dropped 1 base, with 12 bases sitting between them. CDR1 is SGHKS and CDR2 is YYEKEE in the germline V gene (reference sequence). CDR3 length equals 14 residues. CDR3 sequence (DNA): TGTGCCAGCAGGGAGGGAACAGCGAACACTGAAGCTTTCTTT. It encodes CASREGTANTEAFF.

This chain joins TRBV28 and TRBJ2-2; 13 bases map to TRBD2. J was trimmed by 5 bases and V by 6 bases; bases with no gene match: 12. CDR3 length: 18 amino acids. The V gene's germline CDR1 is MDHEN and CDR2 SYDVKM. CDR3 residues: CASRVRTSGRTSTGELFF. In DNA form, the CDR3 reads TGTGCCAGCAGGGTCCGGACTAGCGGGAGAACTTCGACCGGGGAGCTGTTTTTT.

To note about this clone: Within the sample, other DNA sequences also encode this same CDR3. The chain uses TRBV27 and TRBJ1-1; possibly TRBD1 for D (5 bases). The CDR3 length is 13 residues. Germline V lookup: CDR1 MNHEY, CDR2 SMNVEV (reference sequence). Trimming pared 2 bases from V and 2 bases from J, leaving 6 bases between. DNA for the CDR3: TGTGCCAGCAGTTTACAGGGTAACACTGAAGCTTTCTTT. Its protein is CASSLQGNTEAFF.

In regard to this clone: Other DNA sequences within the sample encode an identical CDR3. The gene calls are TRBV5-1 and TRBJ2-7; 10 nucleotides align to TRBD2. The V gene end was trimmed by 5 bases and the J gene end by 3 bases; junction bases not matched to a gene: 2. This CDR3 contains 13 residues. Germline assignment: CDR1 SGHRS and CDR2 YFSETQ. The CDR3 bases are TGCGCCAGCAGATCTAGCGGGAGCTACGAGCAGTACTTC. This sequence encodes CASRSSGSYEQYF.

The V and J genes are TRBV7-2 and TRBJ1-2, with 9 bases aligning to TRBD1. V dropped 5 bases and J dropped 4; count of bases not matched to a gene: 5. CDR3 length equals 14 residues. Germline assignment: CDR1 SGHTA and CDR2 FQGNSA. CDR3 coding DNA: TGTGCCAGCAGCCCATGGGACAGGGCCTATGGCTACACCTTC. As protein: CASSPWDRAYGYTF.

The genes are TRBV7-9 and TRBJ2-7; no clear D. The CDR3 is made up of 11 amino acids. Germline V CDR1 and CDR2: SEHNR, FQNEAQ (reference sequence). V was shortened by 5 bases and J by 12 bases, with 14 bases between the two germline ends. CDR3: CASSQDVLRYF. In DNA, the CDR3 is TGTGCCAGCAGCCAAGACGTACTAAGGTACTTC.

CDR3 sequence: CASSGRQQPVQDYGYTF. The CDR3 bases are TGTGCCAGCAGCGGGAGACAGCAACCCGTACAAGACTATGGCTACACCTTC. The V gene is TRBV14, the J gene TRBJ1-2; D perhaps matches TRBD1 (5 bases). Deletions cut 5 bases from V and 3 bases from J, with 22 bases between. The CDR3 has 17 amino acids. The germline V gene has CDR1 SGHDN and CDR2 FVKESK.

The chain carries TRBV10-1 and TRBJ1-1; a possible D gene is TRBD1 (5 bases). In germline, CDR1 is WNHNN, CDR2 SYGVQD (reference sequence). Trimming left V 2 bases short and J 4 bases short, with 8 bases between. This CDR3 has 13 amino acids. CDR3 DNA sequence: TGCGCCAGCAGTGAGACAGGAATCACTGAAGCTTTCTTT. It is translated as CASSETGITEAFF.

The chain recombines TRBV27 with TRBJ2-7; 9 bases map to TRBD2. The CDR3 sequence is 14 residues long. The J segment lost 6 bases and the V segment lost 3 bases, leaving 6 bases of the junction unmatched. Germline loops: CDR1 MNHEY, CDR2 SMNVEV (reference sequence). Written as DNA, the CDR3 is TGTGCCAGCAGTTTCTTAGCGGGAGAAGGCGAGCAGTACTTC. Its protein product is CASSFLAGEGEQYF.

The chain has TRBV27 and TRBJ2-7; D tentatively fits TRBD1 or TRBD2 (5 bases each). Per germline, CDR1 MNHEY and CDR2 SMNVEV (reference sequence). V shed 6 bases and J shed 3 bases, with 15 bases lying between them. CDR3 size: 14 residues. The CDR3 sequence: CASSLRDGLYEQYF. The CDR3 DNA is TGTGCCAGCAGCCTCCGGGACGGACTCTACGAGCAGTACTTC.

The chain combines TRBV16 with TRBJ1-2, with 9 positions matching TRBD1. The J segment lost 1 base and the V segment lost 3 bases, leaving 6 bases of the junction unmatched. The CDR3 consists of 16 residues. CDR1 is KGHSY and CDR2 is FQNENV in the germline V gene. The CDR3 protein is CASSHPWTGVNYGYTF. The DNA of the CDR3 is TGTGCCAGCAGCCACCCCTGGACAGGGGTTAACTATGGCTACACCTTC.

The chain is built from TRBV7-9 and TRBJ2-1; no reliable D call. This CDR3 is built from 13 residues. The V gene lost 4 bases and the J gene lost 6 bases, with 10 bases spanning the gap. Germline V gene data show CDR1 as SEHNR and CDR2 as FQNEAQ (reference sequence). The DNA of the CDR3 is TGTGCCAGCAGCTCCCCGTTCCCCAATGAGCAGTTCTTC. Its protein is CASSSPFPNEQFF.

The DNA for the CDR3 is TGTGCCAGCAGCGTAACCGGGACAGGGAAGATCGACGAGCAGTACTTC. Residues: CASSVTGTGKIDEQYF. The gene calls are TRBV9 and TRBJ2-7, with 9 bases aligning to TRBD1. The germline V gene has CDR1 SGDLS and CDR2 YYNGEE. Trimming took 1 base from V and 5 from J; bases not matched to a gene: 10. The CDR3 sequence is 16 residues long. Filled out from reference TRBV9 and TRBJ2-7, the complete variable domain reads DSGVTQTPKHLITATGQRVTLRCSPRSGDLSVYWYQQSLDQGLQFLIQYYNGEERAKGNILERFSAQQFPDLHSELNLSSLELGDSALYFCASSVTGTGKIDEQYFGPGTRLTVT.

This chain links TRBV7-6 with TRBJ2-7, with D perhaps TRBD1 (5 bases). Germline values: CDR1 SGHVS, CDR2 FNYEAQ. The ends were cut back, 3 bases at V and 3 bases at J, with 12 bases in the middle. The CDR3 totals 14 residues. The CDR3 protein is CASSFGANSYEQYF. CDR3 DNA: TGTGCCAGCAGCTTTGGGGCTAATAGCTACGAGCAGTACTTC.